This section outlines one TCR beta chain sequence together with its context. CDR1 is GTSNPN, CDR2 SVGIG, per germline (reference sequence). The CDR3 covers 13 residues. J gave up 4 bases and V 0 bases, and 1 base lay outside the gene matches. These data belong to a study of blood T cell repertoires in COVID-19. Study as a whole: Whether acute or convalescent, the COVID-19 samples came from the United States, Italy and Spain.

Original processing notes: Researchers report that nucleated cell counts were estimated from reference gene primer amplification. The method was immunoSEQ multiplex PCR; TCRdb's version includes in-frame clones alone and lacks a portion of them. V, J and clone size were drawn from that table, and D and trimming were deduced from the DNA. The table lists about 260,000 clones, approximately 85% of them singletons. In assigning cohorts, the study relied on participant-reported clinical history. The rearrangement links TRBV30 to TRBJ2-7, with 9 bases that match TRBD1. The TCR sequence derives from a woman aged 50 to 60 who had recovered from COVID-19. Sequencing was performed on PBMCs or T cells enriched from blood (not recorded which). In nucleotides, the CDR3 is TGTGCCTGGAGTGTGGACAGGGGTTACGAGCAGTACTTC. The encoded protein is CAWSVDRGYEQYF. Variable domain in full (rest from reference TRBV30 and TRBJ2-7): SQTIHQWPATLVQPVGSPLSLECTVEGTSNPNLYWYRQAAGRGLQLLFYSVGIGQISSEVPQNLSASRPQDRQFILSSKKLLLSDSGFYLCAWSVDRGYEQYFGPGTRLTVT.